Listed below are T cell receptor beta chains from one sample, sequenced in a study of OX40 agonist ivuxolimab in advanced cancers. Data came from immunoSEQ multiplex PCR; TCRdb stores just in-frame clones and leaves some out. This table has about 30,000 clones, 90% appearing once. The source material was CD4+ or CD8+ T cells sorted from blood, sampled in a trial of the OX40 agonist ivuxolimab. The receptors come from an adult with an advanced solid tumor such as melanoma, head and neck, liver or kidney cancer. CDR3s include the opening cysteine and the closing phenylalanine or tryptophan. The D gene is left open where the match is weak. For some rows the clone size is stated as once, few or many, or as a class when expanded; others skip it.

J gene | V gene | CDR3 length | clone size | D gene | CDR3 DNA | CDR3 protein
TRBJ2-1 | TRBV7-9 | 13 | . | . | TGTGCCAGCAGCTCGGGACTCAGGAATGAGCAGTTCTTC | CASSSGLRNEQFF
TRBJ1-2 | TRBV25-1 | 13 | . | . | TGTGCCAGCAGGGGGGGAAATGGGGATGGCTACACCTTC | CASRGGNGDGYTF
TRBJ2-3 | TRBV7-2 | 14 | . | . | TGTGCCAGCACTGAGCGGAGTTACACAGATACGCAGTATTTT | CASTERSYTDTQYF
TRBJ2-5 | TRBV10-3 | 17 | . | TRBD2 | TGTGCCATCAGTGAGTCGAATACGGGAGGGCCCGAAGAGACCCAGTACTTC | CAISESNTGGPEETQYF
TRBJ2-5 | TRBV6-5 | 15 | . | . | TGTGCCAGCAGTTACTCGGATCGCGTGGAGGAGACCCAGTACTTC | CASSYSDRVEETQYF
TRBJ2-3 | TRBV30 | 16 | . | TRBD2 | TGTGCCTGGAGTCCCCGAGGTAGCGGGAGTACAGATACGCAGTATTTT | CAWSPRGSGSTDTQYF
TRBJ2-4 | TRBV29-1 | 18 | . | TRBD1 | TGCAGCCTGGACAGGGAAGGCTTTCTAGTTACGGTCAAAAACATTCAGTACTTC | CSLDREGFLVTVKNIQYF
TRBJ2-7 | TRBV2 | 17 | . | TRBD2 | TGTGCCAGCAGCGGACTAGCGGGAGTCCCCCTCTCCTACGAGCAGTACTTC | CASSGLAGVPLSYEQYF
TRBJ2-3 | TRBV18 | 16 | . | . | TGTGCCAGCTCACCACCGTCAGGGAGTGTTTTAGATACGCAGTATTTT | CASSPPSGSVLDTQYF
TRBJ2-2 | TRBV7-2 | 12 | . | . | TGTGCCAGCAAGGTGAACACCGGGGAGCTGTTTTTT | CASKVNTGELFF
TRBJ2-1 | TRBV6-5 | 13 | few | . | TGTGCCAGCACCGGGACTTTATACAATGAGCAGTTCTTC | CASTGTLYNEQFF
TRBJ2-3 | TRBV13 | 16 | . | . | TGTGCCAGCAGCTTCCGGGACGAAGGATTCACAGATACGCAGTATTTT | CASSFRDEGFTDTQYF